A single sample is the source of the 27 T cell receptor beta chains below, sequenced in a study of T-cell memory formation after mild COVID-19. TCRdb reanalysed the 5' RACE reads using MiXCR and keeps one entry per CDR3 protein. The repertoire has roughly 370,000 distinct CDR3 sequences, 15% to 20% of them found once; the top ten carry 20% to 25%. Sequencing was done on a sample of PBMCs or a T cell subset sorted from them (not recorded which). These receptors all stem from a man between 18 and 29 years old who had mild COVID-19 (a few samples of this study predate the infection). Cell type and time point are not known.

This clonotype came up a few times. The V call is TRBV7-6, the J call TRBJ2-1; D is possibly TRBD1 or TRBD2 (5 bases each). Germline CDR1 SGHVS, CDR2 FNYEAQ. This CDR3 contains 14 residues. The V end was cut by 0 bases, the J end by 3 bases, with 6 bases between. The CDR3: CASSLAGDYNEQFF. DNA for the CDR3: TGTGCCAGCAGCTTAGCGGGGGACTACAATGAGCAGTTCTTC.

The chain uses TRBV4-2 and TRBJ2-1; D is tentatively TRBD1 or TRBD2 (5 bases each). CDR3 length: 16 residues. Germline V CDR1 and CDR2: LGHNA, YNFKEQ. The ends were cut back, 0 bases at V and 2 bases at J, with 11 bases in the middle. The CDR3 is CASSQEGRGAYNEQFF. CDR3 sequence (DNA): TGTGCCAGCAGCCAAGAGGGACGGGGCGCCTACAATGAGCAGTTCTTC.

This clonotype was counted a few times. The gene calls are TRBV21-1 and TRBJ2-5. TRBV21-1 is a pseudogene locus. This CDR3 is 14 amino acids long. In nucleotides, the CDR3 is TGTGCCAGCAGCAAAGAAGTCGGACAAGAGACCCAGTACTTC. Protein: CASSKEVGQETQYF.

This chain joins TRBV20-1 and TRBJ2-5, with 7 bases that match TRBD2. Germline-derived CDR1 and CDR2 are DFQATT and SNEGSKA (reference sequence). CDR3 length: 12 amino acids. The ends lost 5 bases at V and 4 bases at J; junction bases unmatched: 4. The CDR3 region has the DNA TGCAGTGCTTTTACTAGCGCAGAGACCCAGTACTTC. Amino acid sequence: CSAFTSAETQYF.

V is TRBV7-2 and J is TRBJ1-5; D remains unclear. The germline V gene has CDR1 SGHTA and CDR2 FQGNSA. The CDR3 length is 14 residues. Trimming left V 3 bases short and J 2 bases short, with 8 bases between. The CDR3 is CASSFLAGNQPQHF. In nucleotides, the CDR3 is TGTGCCAGCAGCTTCCTGGCGGGCAATCAGCCCCAGCATTTT. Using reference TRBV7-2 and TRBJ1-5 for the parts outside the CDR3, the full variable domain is GAGVSQSPSNKVTEKGKDVELRCDPISGHTALYWYRQSLGQGLEFLIYFQGNSAPDKSGLPSDRFSAERTGGSVSTLTIQRTQQEDSAVYLCASSFLAGNQPQHFGDGTRLSIL.

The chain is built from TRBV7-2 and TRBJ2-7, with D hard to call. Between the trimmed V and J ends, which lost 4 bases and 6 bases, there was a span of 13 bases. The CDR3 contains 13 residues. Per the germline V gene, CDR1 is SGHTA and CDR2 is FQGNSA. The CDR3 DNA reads TGTGCCAGCAGCTCACAAGCGATGGGCGAGCAGTACTTC. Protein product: CASSSQAMGEQYF.

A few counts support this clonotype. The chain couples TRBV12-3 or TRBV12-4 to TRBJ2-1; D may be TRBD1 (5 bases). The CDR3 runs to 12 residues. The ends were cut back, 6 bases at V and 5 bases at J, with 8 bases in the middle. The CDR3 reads CASRVGDNEQFF. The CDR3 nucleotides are TGTGCCAGCAGAGTAGGGGACAATGAGCAGTTCTTC.

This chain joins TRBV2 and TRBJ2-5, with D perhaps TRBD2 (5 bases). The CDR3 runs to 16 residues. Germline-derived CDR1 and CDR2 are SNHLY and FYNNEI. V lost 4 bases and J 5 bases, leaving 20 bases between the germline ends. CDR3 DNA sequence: TGTGCCAGCAGTGGGGGTCGTGGAGGAACAACGGAGACCCAGTACTTC. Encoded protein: CASSGGRGGTTETQYF.

CDR3 sequence: CASSQSGGPETQYF. The CDR3 nucleotides read TGCGCCAGCAGCCAATCCGGGGGACCGGAGACCCAGTACTTC. This rearrangement joins TRBV4-1 to TRBJ2-5, with a possible D match to TRBD2 (6 bases). The CDR3 sequence is 14 residues long. The V end lost 2 bases, the J end lost 5 bases, and 12 bases lay between the germline ends. Germline CDR1 and CDR2: MGHRA and YSYEKL.

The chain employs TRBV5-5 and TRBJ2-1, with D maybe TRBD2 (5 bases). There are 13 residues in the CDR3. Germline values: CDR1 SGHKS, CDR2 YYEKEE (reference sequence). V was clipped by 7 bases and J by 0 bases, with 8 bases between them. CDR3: CASDGSSYNEQFF. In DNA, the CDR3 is TGTGCCAGCGATGGGAGCTCCTACAATGAGCAGTTCTTC.

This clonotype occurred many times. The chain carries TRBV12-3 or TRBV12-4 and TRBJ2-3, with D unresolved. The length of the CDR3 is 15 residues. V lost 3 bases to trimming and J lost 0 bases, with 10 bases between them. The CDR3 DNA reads TGTGCCAGCAGTTTTTCCGCGACTAGCACAGATACGCAGTATTTT. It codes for CASSFSATSTDTQYF.

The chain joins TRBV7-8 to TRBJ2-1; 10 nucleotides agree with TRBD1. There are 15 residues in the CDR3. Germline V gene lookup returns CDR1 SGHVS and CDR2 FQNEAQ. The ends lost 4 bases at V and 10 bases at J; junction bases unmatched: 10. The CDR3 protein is CASSSTRDRGNEQFF. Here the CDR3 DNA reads TGTGCCAGCAGCTCTACCCGGGACAGGGGCAACGAGCAGTTCTTC. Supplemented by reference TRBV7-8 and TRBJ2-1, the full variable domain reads GAGVSQSPRYKVAKRGQDVALRCDPISGHVSLFWYQQALGQGPEFLTYFQNEAQLDKSGLPSDRFFAERPEGSVSTLKIQRTQQEDSAVYLCASSSTRDRGNEQFFGPGTRLTVL.

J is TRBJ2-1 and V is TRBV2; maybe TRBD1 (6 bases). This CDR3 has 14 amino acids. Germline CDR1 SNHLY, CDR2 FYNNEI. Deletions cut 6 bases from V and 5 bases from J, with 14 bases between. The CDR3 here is CASRPGHLNNEQFF. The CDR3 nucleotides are TGTGCCAGCAGGCCGGGACACCTCAACAATGAGCAGTTCTTC.

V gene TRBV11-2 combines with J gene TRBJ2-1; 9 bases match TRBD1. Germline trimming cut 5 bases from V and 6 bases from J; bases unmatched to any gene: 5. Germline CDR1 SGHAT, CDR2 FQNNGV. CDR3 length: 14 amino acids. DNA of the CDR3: TGTGCCAGCAGCCCAGGGACAGGGAGCAATGAGCAGTTCTTC. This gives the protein CASSPGTGSNEQFF.

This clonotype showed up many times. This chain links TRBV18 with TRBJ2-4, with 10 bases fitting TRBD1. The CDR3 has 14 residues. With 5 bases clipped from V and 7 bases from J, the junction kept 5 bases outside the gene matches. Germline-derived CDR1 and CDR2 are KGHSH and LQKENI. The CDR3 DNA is TGTGCCAGCTCAACGGGACAGGGGAAGAACATTCAGTACTTC. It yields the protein CASSTGQGKNIQYF.

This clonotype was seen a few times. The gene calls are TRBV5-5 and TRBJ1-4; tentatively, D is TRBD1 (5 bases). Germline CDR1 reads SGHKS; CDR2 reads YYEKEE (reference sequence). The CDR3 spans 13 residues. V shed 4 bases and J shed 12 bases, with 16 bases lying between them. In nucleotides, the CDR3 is TGTGCCAGCAGCCCCACGCAGGTGGGGGAACTGTTTTTT. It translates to CASSPTQVGELFF.

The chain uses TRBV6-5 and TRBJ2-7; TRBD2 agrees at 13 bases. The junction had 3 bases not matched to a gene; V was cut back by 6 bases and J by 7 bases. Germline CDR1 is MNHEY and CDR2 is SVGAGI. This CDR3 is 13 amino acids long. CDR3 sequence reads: CASRSGLAGEQYF. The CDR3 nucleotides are TGTGCCAGCAGGTCGGGACTAGCGGGGGAGCAGTACTTC.

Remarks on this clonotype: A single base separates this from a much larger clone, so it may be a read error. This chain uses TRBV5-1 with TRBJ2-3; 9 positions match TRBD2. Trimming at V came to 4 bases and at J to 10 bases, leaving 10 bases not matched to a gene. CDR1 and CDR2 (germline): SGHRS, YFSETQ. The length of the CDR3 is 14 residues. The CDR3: CASSESGGPGAQYF. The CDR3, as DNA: TGCGCCAGCAGCGAGAGCGGGGGGCCTGGTGCGCAGTATTTT.

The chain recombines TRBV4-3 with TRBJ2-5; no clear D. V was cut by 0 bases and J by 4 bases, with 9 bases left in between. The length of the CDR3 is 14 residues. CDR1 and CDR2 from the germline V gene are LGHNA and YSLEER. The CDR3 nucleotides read TGCGCCAGCAGCCAAGATGGCAGCCTAGAGACCCAGTACTTC. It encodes CASSQDGSLETQYF.

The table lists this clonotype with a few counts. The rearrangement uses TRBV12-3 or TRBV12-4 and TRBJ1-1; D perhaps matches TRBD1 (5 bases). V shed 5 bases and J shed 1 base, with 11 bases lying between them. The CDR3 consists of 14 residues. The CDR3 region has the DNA TGTGCCAGCAGTGCGCTTGGGGCGAACACTGAAGCTTTCTTT. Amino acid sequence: CASSALGANTEAFF.

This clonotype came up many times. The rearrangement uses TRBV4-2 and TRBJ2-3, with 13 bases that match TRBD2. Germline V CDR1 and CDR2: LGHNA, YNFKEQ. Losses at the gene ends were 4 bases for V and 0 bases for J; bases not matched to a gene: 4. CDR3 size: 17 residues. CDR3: CASSPPGLAGSTDTQYF. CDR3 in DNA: TGTGCCAGCAGCCCACCGGGACTAGCGGGGAGCACAGATACGCAGTATTTT.

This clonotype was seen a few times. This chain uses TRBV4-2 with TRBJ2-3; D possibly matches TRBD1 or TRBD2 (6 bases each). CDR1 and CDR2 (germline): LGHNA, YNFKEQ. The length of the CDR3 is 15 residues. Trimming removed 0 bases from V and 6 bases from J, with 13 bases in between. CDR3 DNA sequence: TGTGCCAGCAGCCAAGAGGGGGGCCAAGGGGATACGCAGTATTTT. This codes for CASSQEGGQGDTQYF.

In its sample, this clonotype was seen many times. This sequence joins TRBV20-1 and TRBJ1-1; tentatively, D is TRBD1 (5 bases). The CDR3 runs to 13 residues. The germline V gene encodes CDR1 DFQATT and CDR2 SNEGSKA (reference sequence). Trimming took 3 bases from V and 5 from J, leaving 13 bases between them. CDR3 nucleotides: TGCAGTGCTAGCCAGGGTAGTGCGACTGAAGCTTTCTTT. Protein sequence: CSASQGSATEAFF.

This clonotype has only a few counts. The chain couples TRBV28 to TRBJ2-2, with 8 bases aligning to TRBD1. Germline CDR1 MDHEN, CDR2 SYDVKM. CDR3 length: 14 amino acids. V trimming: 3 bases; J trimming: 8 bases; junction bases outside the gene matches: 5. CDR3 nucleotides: TGTGCCAGCAGTTTTGGACAGGGTTTAGGGGAGCTGTTTTTT. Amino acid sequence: CASSFGQGLGELFF. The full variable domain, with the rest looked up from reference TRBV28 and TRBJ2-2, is DVKVTQSSRYLVKRTGEKVFLECVQDMDHENMFWYRQDPGLGLRLIYFSYDVKMKEKGDIPEGYSVSREKKERFSLILESASTNQTSMYLCASSFGQGLGELFFGEGSRLTVL.

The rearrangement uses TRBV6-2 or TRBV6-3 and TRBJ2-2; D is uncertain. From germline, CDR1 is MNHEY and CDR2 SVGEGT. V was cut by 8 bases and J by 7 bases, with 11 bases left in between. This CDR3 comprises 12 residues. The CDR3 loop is CASGNNYGELFF. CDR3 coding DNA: TGTGCCAGCGGCAATAATTACGGGGAGCTGTTTTTT.

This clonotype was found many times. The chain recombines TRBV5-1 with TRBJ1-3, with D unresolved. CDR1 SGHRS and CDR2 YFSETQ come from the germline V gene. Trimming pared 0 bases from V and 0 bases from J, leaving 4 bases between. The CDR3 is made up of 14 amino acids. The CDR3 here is CASSLDSSGNTIYF. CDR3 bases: TGCGCCAGCAGCTTGGATTCCTCTGGAAACACCATATATTTT.

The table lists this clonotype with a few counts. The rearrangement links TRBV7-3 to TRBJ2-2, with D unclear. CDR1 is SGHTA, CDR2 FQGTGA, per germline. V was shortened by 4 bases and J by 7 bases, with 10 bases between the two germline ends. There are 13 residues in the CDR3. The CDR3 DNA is TGTGCCAGCAGCTCCTTCATGAACGGGGAGCTGTTTTTT. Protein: CASSSFMNGELFF.